These T cell receptor beta chains were read from a single sample in a study of T cell repertoires in cytomegalovirus infection. The antigens of these receptors remain unknown. TCRdb recomputed calls from the reads with MiXCR, one row per CDR3 protein. The sample yields hundreds of thousands of distinct CDR3 sequences, roughly 31% seen once. The specimen was cultured CD8+ T cells from PBMCs, collected from culture after CMV antigen stimulation. These receptors were obtained from a human donor in good health (CMV status not recorded). Some clones in this sample may be carry-over from other donors' samples. CDR3s include the opening cysteine and the closing phenylalanine or tryptophan. A D gene is named only where the DNA matches it firmly. A clone size is listed for some rows: how often the clone was seen (once, few, many), or a class if it is expanded.

cdr3_aa,cdr3_nt,cdr3_length,clone_size,j_call,v_call,d_call
CSVAEFYGYTF,TGCAGCGTTGCTGAGTTCTATGGCTACACCTTC,11,few,TRBJ1-2,TRBV29-1,-
CATYSRGKIPEAFF,TGTGCCACCTATTCCCGAGGAAAAATCCCTGAAGCTTTCTTT,14,few,TRBJ1-1,TRBV5-6,-
CASSLYRAGELFF,TGTGCCAGCAGTTTGTACAGGGCCGGGGAGCTGTTTTTT,13,few,TRBJ2-2,TRBV27,-
CASLTNNEQFF,TGTGCCAGTCTGACGAACAATGAGCAGTTCTTC,11,few,TRBJ2-1,TRBV2,-
CASSIDDFSNQPQHF,TGTGCCAGTAGTATAGACGATTTTAGCAATCAGCCCCAGCATTTT,15,few,TRBJ1-5,TRBV19,-
CASSIGTGFGNQPQHF,TGTGCCAGCAGCATTGGGACAGGGTTTGGCAATCAGCCCCAGCATTTT,16,few,TRBJ1-5,TRBV7-9,TRBD1
CASGRSNQPQHF,TGTGCCAGCGGACGTAGCAATCAGCCCCAGCATTTT,12,few,TRBJ1-5,TRBV7-9,-
CASSSVGGSSYNEQFF,TGTGCCAGTAGTAGTGTAGGCGGAAGCTCCTACAATGAGCAGTTCTTC,16,many,TRBJ2-1,TRBV19,-
CASSYSVWERDRVFDEQYF,TGTGCCAGCAGTTACTCGGTCTGGGAGCGGGACAGGGTTTTTGACGAGCAGTACTTC,19,-,TRBJ2-7,TRBV6-8,TRBD1
CVSLPGQGVDNEQFF,TGCGTCAGCTTGCCGGGACAGGGGGTGGACAATGAGCAGTTCTTC,15,once,TRBJ2-1,TRBV5-1,TRBD1
CASGDRLNTEAFF,TGTGCCAGTGGGGACAGACTGAACACTGAAGCTTTCTTT,13,-,TRBJ1-1,TRBV19,TRBD1
CASSPDTAGGLYDEQFF,TGTGCCAGCAGCCCCGATACGGCGGGGGGGCTGTACGATGAGCAGTTCTTC,17,few,TRBJ2-1,TRBV6-2/TRBV6-3,TRBD2
CASKGYTQYF,TGTGCCAGCAAGGGGTATACGCAGTATTTT,10,-,TRBJ2-3,TRBV2,-
CASGFSNQPQHF,TGTGCCAGCGGCTTTAGCAATCAGCCCCAGCATTTT,12,-,TRBJ1-5,TRBV27,-
CASGLLPAPIYEQFF,TGTGCTAGTGGTTTGCTCCCTGCGCCTATCTATGAGCAGTTCTTC,15,few,TRBJ2-1,TRBV12-5,-
CATISSTTNTGELFF,TGTGCCACCATAAGTAGTACAACGAACACCGGGGAGCTGTTTTTT,15,few,TRBJ2-2,TRBV24-1,-
CASRGQGAEQFF,TGTGCCAGCAGGGGACAGGGGGCAGAGCAGTTCTTC,12,-,TRBJ2-1,TRBV5-6,TRBD1
CASSSPGGSNTEAFF,TGTGCCAGCAGCTCCCCAGGCGGCAGCAACACTGAAGCTTTCTTT,15,few,TRBJ1-1,TRBV7-6,-
CASSLPNYEQYF,TGTGCCAGCAGTTTACCGAACTACGAGCAGTACTTC,12,few,TRBJ2-7,TRBV27,-
CASRYTGGALPITEAFF,TGTGCCAGCAGATATACAGGGGGCGCGTTGCCCATCACTGAAGCTTTCTTT,17,few,TRBJ1-1,TRBV7-6,TRBD1
CVSSPWVPGTSTHEQFF,TGTGTCAGCAGCCCGTGGGTCCCCGGGACTAGCACCCATGAGCAGTTCTTC,17,-,TRBJ2-1,TRBV7-9,TRBD2
CASSERLAGASLPDTQYF,TGTGCCAGCAGTGAACGACTAGCGGGGGCCTCACTCCCAGATACGCAGTATTTT,18,-,TRBJ2-3,TRBV6-1,TRBD2
CASSEWAVSGNTIYF,TGTGCCAGCAGTGAATGGGCAGTCTCTGGAAACACCATATATTTT,15,-,TRBJ1-3,TRBV6-1,-
CASSPLAPGGETQYF,TGCGCCAGCAGCCCCCTAGCCCCCGGAGGGGAGACCCAGTACTTC,15,-,TRBJ2-5,TRBV5-1,-
CASSLDGTSGTDTQYF,TGTGCCAGCAGCTTAGATGGGACTAGCGGCACAGATACGCAGTATTTT,16,-,TRBJ2-3,TRBV11-2,TRBD2
CASSQASGVGQPQHF,TGTGCCAGCAGCCAAGCCTCAGGGGTGGGTCAGCCCCAGCATTTT,15,few,TRBJ1-5,TRBV12-3/TRBV12-4,-
CSAPTGRLGLAEAFF,TGCAGTGCCCCGACCGGGAGGCTCGGGTTAGCTGAAGCTTTCTTT,15,few,TRBJ1-1,TRBV20-1,-
CASSRPFVAVATQYF,TGTGCCAGCAGCCGCCCGTTCGTGGCGGTGGCGACCCAGTACTTC,15,many,TRBJ2-5,TRBV7-2,-
CASSLRHESSYNSPLHF,TGTGCCAGCAGCTTGCGGCATGAAAGCTCCTATAATTCACCCCTCCACTTT,17,many,TRBJ1-6,TRBV7-8,-
CASTELIQGRPGNTIYF,TGTGCCAGCACCGAATTAATACAGGGAAGGCCTGGAAACACCATATATTTT,17,-,TRBJ1-3,TRBV7-9,-
CASRDPVRDTGELFF,TGTGCCAGCAGAGACCCCGTGCGGGACACCGGGGAGCTGTTTTTT,15,few,TRBJ2-2,TRBV2,-
CAISGSLAGGPQETQYF,TGTGCCATCAGTGGAAGTCTAGCGGGGGGACCTCAAGAGACCCAGTACTTC,17,many,TRBJ2-5,TRBV10-3,TRBD2
CATSRVPTSGESYNEQFF,TGTGCCACCAGCAGAGTTCCGACTAGCGGGGAGTCCTACAATGAGCAGTTCTTC,18,-,TRBJ2-1,TRBV15,TRBD2
CTSSSGEGHTDTQYF,TGTACCAGCAGCTCCGGGGAGGGGCACACAGATACGCAGTATTTT,15,-,TRBJ2-3,TRBV7-2,TRBD2
CASSLLSNSPLTGELFF,TGTGCCAGCAGCCTGTTGTCGAATTCCCCCCTCACCGGGGAGCTGTTTTTT,17,few,TRBJ2-2,TRBV5-6,-
CASSLEGATDSPLHF,TGTGCCAGCAGTTTAGAAGGTGCGACGGATTCACCCCTCCACTTT,15,-,TRBJ1-6,TRBV27,-
CASSLVQGWHEQFF,TGTGCCAGCAGCTTAGTACAGGGGTGGCATGAGCAGTTCTTC,14,-,TRBJ2-1,TRBV7-9,TRBD1
CASRRDRGRGQPQHF,TGTGCCAGCAGACGGGACAGGGGGCGCGGTCAGCCCCAGCATTTT,15,-,TRBJ1-5,TRBV6-6,TRBD1
CASILATPADRDNTEAFF,TGTGCCAGCATTCTGGCCACACCGGCGGACAGGGATAACACTGAAGCTTTCTTT,18,-,TRBJ1-1,TRBV6-1,TRBD1
CASSATSGGIEGDTQYF,TGTGCCAGCAGCGCCACTAGCGGGGGGATTGAAGGGGATACGCAGTATTTT,17,many,TRBJ2-3,TRBV7-2,TRBD2
CSARGKRRNSTDTQYF,TGCAGTGCCCGGGGGAAGCGGCGAAATAGTACAGATACGCAGTATTTT,16,-,TRBJ2-3,TRBV20-1,-
CASSSKQFF,TGTGCCAGCAGCTCAAAGCAGTTCTTC,9,few,TRBJ2-1,TRBV9,-
CASSTQGAGEKLFF,TGTGCCAGCAGCACACAGGGGGCAGGTGAAAAACTGTTTTTT,14,-,TRBJ1-4,TRBV7-6,TRBD1
CASSLTGLAGGRETQYF,TGTGCCAGCAGCTTAACCGGACTAGCGGGGGGGCGGGAGACCCAGTACTTC,17,-,TRBJ2-5,TRBV7-2,TRBD2
CANSLGTSGNTGELFF,TGTGCCAACAGCTTGGGGACTAGCGGGAACACCGGGGAGCTGTTTTTT,16,-,TRBJ2-2,TRBV7-6,TRBD2
CASSQGLSSYNEQFF,TGCGCCAGCAGCCAAGGCCTAAGCTCCTACAATGAGCAGTTCTTC,15,-,TRBJ2-1,TRBV4-1,-
CSGRAQDGYTF,TGCAGTGGGAGGGCCCAGGATGGCTACACCTTC,11,-,TRBJ1-2,TRBV20-1,-
CASKEGGGAADTQYF,TGTGCCAGCAAGGAGGGCGGGGGGGCTGCAGATACGCAGTATTTT,15,-,TRBJ2-3,TRBV9,TRBD2
CASSLDPGHYNEQFF,TGCGCCAGCAGCCTGGACCCGGGACACTACAATGAGCAGTTCTTC,15,-,TRBJ2-1,TRBV5-1,-